The source of this TCR beta chain is a study of blood T cell repertoires in COVID-19 (TCRdb year 2020). Looking at the study overall: The collaborator samples originated in the United States, Italy and Spain and spanned the acute and convalescent phases of COVID-19. The prospective study material was composed of cDNA or gDNA derived from T cells, B-cell-depleted T cells, or PBMCs. The dataset comprised deeply sampled blood TCRbeta repertoires from subjects exposed to, actively infected with, or recovered from COVID-19. A freely available public database, intended as a resource for researchers studying the immune response to SARS-CoV-2, is where the repertoires were released. The samples were drawn from the first 160 participants of the ongoing ImmuneRACE study and from some 1,300 subjects provided by 6 global collaborators. The sample metadata nearly always contained a de-identified subject ID, COVID-19 status, age in years and sex. Where available, HLA class I and class II types were obtained from metadata supplied by the sample provider rather than from assay-based typing.

Collaborating institutions collected whole blood in K2EDTA tubes following their own protocols. Collaborator samples were shipped for TCRbeta analysis as frozen whole blood, isolated PBMCs, or DNA extracted from either sample type. Comments on this clone: Its antigen is still unknown. The input lacks base qualities; no much larger clone sits a single base away.

Overall study outcomes, separate from this receptor: The quantity of clinical and demographic metadata differed by source and by participant and was supplied without curation.

The junction shows trimming of 10 bases on V and 0 bases on J, and the gene matches do not reach 14 bases of it. CDR1 and CDR2, looked up from the germline V gene, are ENHRY and SYGVKD. Taken from cysteine to phenylalanine, the CDR3 has 16 residues. Only CDR3 DNA is held: 48 bases, read in frame from base 1. TCRbeta CDR3 regions were amplified from genomic DNA using the immunoSEQ Assay, a bias-controlled multiplex PCR. Per the original workflow: Nucleated cell counts per sample were estimated from amplification of reference gene primers within the assay. To quantify the absolute abundance of each unique TCRbeta CDR3 rearrangement, sequence reads were collapsed and filtered. For each sample, productive Simpson clonality was calculated by taking the square root of Simpson's diversity index across productive rearrangements. Imported from immuneACCESS, the table was reduced by TCRdb to in-frame sequences with V and J called. These copies leave out some clones; in studies compared against another copy, an unresolved V gene accounts for under half, and the cause of the remainder is not known. V, J and clone size are those of that table, while D and trimming were read from the DNA. This sample lists about 58,000 clones; 90% were detected once. About 12% of the sample goes to the ten largest clones.

Sequenced material: peripheral blood. This clonotype was obtained from a man in his 60s with active COVID-19. Rearrangement joined TRBV10-3 to TRBJ1-2, with 7 central nucleotides matching TRBD1. Read as DNA, the sequence is TGTGCCACCGCACCTACCACTCAGGGGGCTAACTATGGCTACACCTTC. Its protein product is CATAPTTQGANYGYTF.